Listed here are 10 T cell receptor beta chains from one sample, sequenced in a study of blood T cells in healthy people across ages. Primed by a sample-barcoded 5' primer and a J-beta primer mix, a second PCR proceeded for roughly 7 to 12 cycles. From the 5' RACE reads, TCRdb called clonotypes with MiXCR, one entry per CDR3 protein. There are 700,000 to 850,000 distinct CDR3 sequences in the sample; less than 70% occur only once, and around 40% lies in the top ten. The material sequenced was blood. These receptor sequences come from a man older than 75 in good health.

This clonotype occurred a few times. This sequence joins TRBV27 and TRBJ1-6; D is undetermined. This CDR3 spans 12 amino acids. Germline CDR1 reads MNHEY; CDR2 reads SMNVEV (reference sequence). The ends were cut back, 3 bases at V and 5 bases at J, with 2 bases in the middle. The CDR3 DNA reads TGTGCCAGCAGTTTTAATAATTCACCCCTCCACTTT. It encodes CASSFNNSPLHF.

The J gene is TRBJ2-4, the V gene TRBV6-5; D is unresolved. The CDR3 extends over 17 amino acids. V was pared by 4 bases and J by 13 bases, with 29 bases between. Germline V gives CDR1 MNHEY, CDR2 SVGAGI. The CDR3 coding sequence is TGTGCCAGCAGTTTTCGGCTATTTGGAAGGTTGGCCTATGAGCAGTACTTC. It yields the protein CASSFRLFGRLAYEQYF.

This chain links TRBV20-1 with TRBJ2-5; 7 bases map to TRBD2. Germline CDR1 and CDR2: DFQATT and SNEGSKA (reference sequence). V shed 0 bases and J 11 bases; nucleotides not matched to a gene: 15. CDR3 length equals 15 residues. CDR3 coding DNA: TGCAGTGCTAGAGAGTTGGCGGGAGTTTACAATGAGCAGTACTTC. As protein: CSARELAGVYNEQYF.

The chain joins TRBV25-1 to TRBJ2-3; maybe TRBD2 (6 bases). The germline V gene has CDR1 MGHDK and CDR2 SYGVNS. The CDR3 contains 16 residues. The V gene lost 0 bases and the J gene lost 5 bases, with 15 bases spanning the gap. CDR3 sequence (DNA): TGTGCCAGCAGTGAATATGAGGTAACCGGGGGAGATACGCAGTATTTT. It codes for CASSEYEVTGGDTQYF. The full variable domain, in which reference TRBV25-1 and TRBJ2-3 provide the parts outside the CDR3, is EADIYQTPRYLVIGTGKKITLECSQTMGHDKMYWYQQDPGMELHLIHYSYGVNSTEKGDLSSESTVSRIRTEHFPLTLESARPSHTSQYLCASSEYEVTGGDTQYFGPGTRLTVL.

This chain joins TRBV9 and TRBJ2-3, with TRBD2 matching 8 bases. The CDR3 is 15 residues long. Germline loops: CDR1 SGDLS, CDR2 YYNGEE. J lost 1 base, V lost 5 bases, and 6 bases had no gene match. CDR3 bases: TGTGCCAGCAGTTATAGCGGGATCCGCACAGATACGCAGTATTTT. This codes for CASSYSGIRTDTQYF.

The V and J genes are TRBV29-1 and TRBJ2-2; D is possibly TRBD2 (6 bases). Trimming stripped 7 bases from V and 1 base from J, with 10 bases between. This CDR3 comprises 13 residues. Germline CDR1 reads SQVTM; CDR2 reads ANQGSEA. CDR3 nucleotides: TGCAGCGCAGACGGGGGGAACACCGGGGAGCTGTTTTTT. This gives the protein CSADGGNTGELFF.

The chain joins TRBV12-5 to TRBJ2-1; 9 bases align to TRBD1. With V trimmed by 1 base and J by 5 bases, 9 bases remained unmatched. This CDR3 has 17 amino acids. Germline V gene data show CDR1 as LGHNT and CDR2 as FRNRAP. This CDR3 is CASGLGVRQGVNNEQFF. CDR3 nucleotide sequence: TGTGCTAGTGGTTTGGGAGTTCGACAGGGGGTAAACAATGAGCAGTTCTTC.

In its sample, this clonotype was seen a few times. The chain employs TRBV27 and TRBJ1-2; tentative D call: TRBD1 (6 bases). Deletions cut 0 bases from V and 2 bases from J, with 10 bases between. The CDR3 length is 15 residues. CDR1 and CDR2 from the germline V gene are MNHEY and SMNVEV (reference sequence). The CDR3 sequence: CASSLSQGFNYGYTF. The DNA of the CDR3 is TGTGCCAGCAGTTTATCACAGGGCTTCAACTATGGCTACACCTTC.

V and J are TRBV6-2 or TRBV6-3 and TRBJ1-5; the match to TRBD1 covers 9 bases. The length of the CDR3 is 14 residues. V trimming: 5 bases; J trimming: 4 bases; junction bases outside the gene matches: 3. Germline CDR1 reads MNHEY; CDR2 reads SVGEGT. This CDR3 reads CASSRTGVNQPQHF. CDR3 nucleotide sequence: TGTGCCAGCAGTCGGACAGGGGTGAATCAGCCCCAGCATTTT.

This clonotype was seen a few times. The chain has TRBV5-5 and TRBJ1-5; no definite D call. Germline assignment: CDR1 SGHKS and CDR2 YYEKEE (reference sequence). The CDR3 consists of 12 residues. Trimming left V 2 bases short and J 6 bases short, with 6 bases between. The CDR3 sequence: CASSFAGQPQHF. The CDR3 DNA is TGTGCCAGCAGCTTTGCGGGTCAGCCCCAGCATTTT.